This TCR beta chain was sequenced during a study of blood T cell repertoires in COVID-19. For the study at large: Some COVID-19 samples were acute and others convalescent; all came from the United States, Italy and Spain. Sources were T cells, B-cell-depleted T cells, or PBMCs; the material itself was cDNA or gDNA.

In the source study's methods: Amplification of reference gene primers was used by the study to estimate nucleated cell counts. TCRdb's copy holds only in-frame clones and misses some; the assay was immunoSEQ multiplex PCR. V and J calls and clone size come straight from that table; D and trimming were deduced from the DNA. The data hold some 140,000 clones, with 81% observed a single time. The V gene's germline CDR1 is KGHSH and CDR2 LQKENI. This CDR3 comprises 16 residues. The germline V and J ends were trimmed by 1 base and 3 bases, with 15 bases remaining between them. V usage is TRBV18 and J usage is TRBJ1-1; no firm D call. This TCR was sampled from a woman aged 55-70 years with active or convalescent COVID-19. The specimen sequenced was peripheral blood. The CDR3 DNA sequence: TGTGCCAGCTCACCACTAGCCGCTGGGGAGTACACTGAAGCTTTCTTT. Its translation: CASSPLAAGEYTEAFF.